This entry is about one T cell receptor beta chain. Its antigen is currently unknown. A much larger clone sits a single nucleotide away, making a read error possible. It is likely a read error, because the conserved phenylalanine at the end of the CDR3 is missing. The data were obtained in a study of T cell repertoires in cytomegalovirus infection. Turning to the study itself: Well-studied HLA-B-restricted epitopes and recently identified HLA-C-restricted epitopes of CMV were both used in the study. Indicated by public TCR beta signatures were CMV infection and matching HLA type.

The CDR3 is made up of 14 amino acids. Germline values: CDR1 SGHTA, CDR2 FQGTGA. V was pared by 2 bases and J by 5 bases, with 10 bases between. The study's findings and limits: HLA-C-restricted CMV-specific TCR beta clonotypes were dominant in the ex vivo response. Adding up the frequency of public TCR beta families identified people who carried CMV plus the relevant HLA.

TCRdb reprocessed the reads via MiXCR and lists one record per CDR3 protein. The sample records some 940,000 distinct CDR3 sequences, approximately 32% being singletons. The sample in question was cultured CD8+ T cells from PBMCs, obtained from culture after CMV antigen stimulation. This clonotype originated in a human donor in good health (CMV status not recorded). Some clones in this sample may be carry-over from other donors' samples. The V and J genes are TRBV7-3 and TRBJ2-1; tentatively, D is TRBD1 or TRBD2 (5 bases each). DNA for the CDR3: TGTGCCAGCAGCTTAGGGGGTTTAAACAATGAGCAGTTCTCC. Encoded protein: CASSLGGLNNEQFS.